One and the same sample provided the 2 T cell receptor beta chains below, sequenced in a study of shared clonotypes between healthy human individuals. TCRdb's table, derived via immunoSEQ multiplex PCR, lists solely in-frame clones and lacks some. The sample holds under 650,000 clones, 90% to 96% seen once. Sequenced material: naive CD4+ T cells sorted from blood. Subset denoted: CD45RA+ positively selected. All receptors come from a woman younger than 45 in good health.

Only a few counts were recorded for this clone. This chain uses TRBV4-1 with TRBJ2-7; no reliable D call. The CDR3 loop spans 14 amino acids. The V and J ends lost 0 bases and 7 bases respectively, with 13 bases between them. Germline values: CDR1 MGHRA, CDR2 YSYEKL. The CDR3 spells CASSQDRVQGEQYF. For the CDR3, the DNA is TGCGCCAGCAGCCAAGATAGGGTACAAGGAGAGCAGTACTTC.

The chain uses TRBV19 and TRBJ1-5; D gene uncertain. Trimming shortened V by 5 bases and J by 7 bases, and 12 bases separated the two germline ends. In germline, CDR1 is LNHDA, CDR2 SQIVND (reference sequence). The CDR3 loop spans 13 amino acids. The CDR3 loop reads CASSLLEEQPQHF. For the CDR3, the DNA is TGTGCCAGTAGTCTCCTTGAGGAACAGCCCCAGCATTTT.